Following are 18 T cell receptor beta chains from one sample sequenced in a study of blood T cell repertoires in COVID-19. Measured with immunoSEQ multiplex PCR; TCRdb has only the in-frame clones, and not every one. Of roughly 300,000 clones in the sample, 87% were seen once. The sample consisted of PBMCs or T cells enriched from blood (not recorded which). Receptor source: a woman aged 25 to 39 who had recovered from COVID-19.

The rearrangement joins TRBV4-1 to TRBJ2-1; D may be TRBD2 (5 bases). CDR1 and CDR2 from the germline V gene are MGHRA and YSYEKL. This CDR3 has 13 residues. The V gene lost 2 bases and the J gene lost 10 bases, with 12 bases spanning the gap. In nucleotides, the CDR3 is TGCGCCAGCAGCCAATATGGGAGTACGGAGCAGTTCTTC. Translation: CASSQYGSTEQFF.

V usage is TRBV19 and J usage is TRBJ1-1; 9 nucleotides match TRBD1. J was trimmed by 11 bases and V by 10 bases; bases with no gene match: 14. The CDR3 is 13 amino acids. Germline V gives CDR1 LNHDA, CDR2 SQIVND (reference sequence). The CDR3 region has the DNA TGTGCCACGCGGGACCGGGACAGGGAAGACGCTTTCTTT. Translating it yields CATRDRDREDAFF.

This clone was seen only once. The V call is TRBV3-1 (or the pseudogene TRBV3-2), the J call TRBJ2-5; the match to TRBD2 covers 11 bases. The trim removed 4 bases at V and 5 bases at J, leaving 9 bases unmatched. The V gene's germline CDR1 is LGHDT and CDR2 YNNKEL (reference sequence). This CDR3 spans 16 amino acids. DNA for the CDR3: TGTGCCAGCAGCCGGATTAGCGGGGGGGCCGGGGAGACCCAGTACTTC. It encodes CASSRISGGAGETQYF.

This clone was detected only a few times. CDR3 sequence reads: CASSRGTVSGNTIYF. Written as DNA, the CDR3 is TGTGCCAGCAGCCGAGGGACTGTCTCTGGAAACACCATATATTTT. The rearrangement joins TRBV5-5 to TRBJ1-3, with a tentative D call TRBD1 (5 bases). Trimming pared 4 bases from V and 0 bases from J, leaving 11 bases between. The CDR3 has 15 residues. The germline V gene encodes CDR1 SGHKS and CDR2 YYEKEE (reference sequence).

This clone was recorded once. The chain combines TRBV5-4 with TRBJ1-2; the D gene is possibly TRBD1 (5 bases). Between the trimmed V and J ends, which lost 5 bases and 3 bases, there was a span of 17 bases. The CDR3 is 15 residues long. Germline-derived CDR1 and CDR2 are SGHNT and YYREEE (reference sequence). The DNA of the CDR3 is TGTGCCAGCAGAGAGTTGAAAGACAGATACTATGGCTACACCTTC. Translation gives CASRELKDRYYGYTF.

The chain is built from TRBV3-1 (or the pseudogene TRBV3-2) and TRBJ1-6; D not certain. The germline V and J ends were trimmed by 4 bases and 12 bases, with 16 bases remaining between them. In germline, CDR1 is LGHDT, CDR2 YNNKEL (reference sequence). The CDR3 consists of 14 residues. CDR3 coding DNA: TGTGCCAGCAGCCTCGGACGGAGCGGAGGACCCCTCCACTTT. Translation: CASSLGRSGGPLHF.

The J gene is TRBJ1-4, the V gene TRBV2, with D unresolved. The CDR3 covers 14 residues. V shed 3 bases and J shed 6 bases, with 11 bases lying between them. The V gene's germline CDR1 is SNHLY and CDR2 FYNNEI. The CDR3 is CASSERRSDEKLFF. CDR3 DNA: TGTGCCAGCAGTGAGCGCAGGTCGGATGAAAAACTGTTTTTT.

J is TRBJ1-3 and V is TRBV11-2; D gene unclear. The CDR3 covers 14 residues. Looked up from germline, CDR1 is SGHAT and CDR2 is FQNNGV. Deletions cut 3 bases from V and 0 bases from J, with 6 bases between. The CDR3 DNA is TGTGCCAGCAGCTTGTCAGACTCTGGAAACACCATATATTTT. Its protein is CASSLSDSGNTIYF.

This clone was detected once. The rearrangement joins TRBV19 to TRBJ2-4, with 10 nucleotides matching TRBD1. The J segment lost 6 bases and the V segment lost 1 base, leaving 6 bases of the junction unmatched. The CDR3 covers 16 residues. Germline V gene lookup returns CDR1 LNHDA and CDR2 SQIVND (reference sequence). The CDR3 is CASSIVWTGGSNIQYF. The CDR3 DNA follows: TGTGCCAGTAGTATAGTGTGGACAGGGGGATCAAACATTCAGTACTTC.

This clone was counted a single time. This chain joins TRBV5-4 and TRBJ2-3, with 7 bases identical to TRBD1. The length of the CDR3 is 17 residues. The V segment lost 4 bases and the J segment 2 bases; nucleotides outside the gene matches: 13. CDR1 is SGHNT, CDR2 YYREEE, per germline (reference sequence). CDR3: CASSRAQTGPPTDTQYF. The CDR3 DNA follows: TGTGCCAGCAGCAGGGCCCAGACAGGGCCCCCCACAGATACGCAGTATTTT.

The CDR3 protein is CASSVNPGSSYEQYF. In DNA form, the CDR3 reads TGTGCCAGCAGCGTAAATCCGGGGAGCTCCTACGAGCAGTACTTC. The chain has TRBV9 and TRBJ2-7; D may be TRBD2 (5 bases). CDR3 length: 15 residues. The ends were cut back, 1 base at V and 0 bases at J, with 11 bases in the middle. CDR1 is SGDLS and CDR2 is YYNGEE in the germline V gene. The entire variable domain, with the rest obtained from reference TRBV9 and TRBJ2-7, is as follows: DSGVTQTPKHLITATGQRVTLRCSPRSGDLSVYWYQQSLDQGLQFLIQYYNGEERAKGNILERFSAQQFPDLHSELNLSSLELGDSALYFCASSVNPGSSYEQYFGPGTRLTVT.

The chain links TRBV5-1 to TRBJ2-7; D perhaps matches TRBD2 (6 bases). V gave up 3 bases and J gave up 2 bases, with 18 bases separating them. CDR1 and CDR2 (germline): SGHRS, YFSETQ. CDR3 length: 16 residues. DNA for the CDR3: TGCGCCAGCAGCTGGAGTGTGGGTCCGGGGGCCTACGAGCAGTACTTC. The encoded protein is CASSWSVGPGAYEQYF.

The J gene is TRBJ2-3, the V gene TRBV5-1; TRBD2 matches at 7 bases. This CDR3 is built from 15 residues. With V trimmed by 0 bases and J by 3 bases, 4 bases remained unmatched. Germline V gene lookup returns CDR1 SGHRS and CDR2 YFSETQ. The CDR3 region is CASSLDGGRTDTQYF. For the CDR3, the DNA is TGCGCCAGCAGCTTGGACGGGGGGAGGACAGATACGCAGTATTTT.

The chain is built from TRBV18 and TRBJ2-2, with D possibly matching TRBD2 (5 bases). The CDR3 runs 17 residues. CDR1 and CDR2 from the germline V gene are KGHSH and LQKENI. The germline V and J ends were trimmed by 1 base and 3 bases, with 15 bases remaining between them. The CDR3: CASSPQTGRSDTGELFF. In DNA, the CDR3 is TGTGCCAGCTCACCACAGACGGGAAGGTCAGACACCGGGGAGCTGTTTTTT. Based on the CDR3 plus reference TRBV18 and TRBJ2-2, the full variable domain is NAGVMQNPRHLVRRRGQEARLRCSPMKGHSHVYWYRQLPEEGLKFMVYLQKENIIDESGMPKERFSAEFPKEGPSILRIQQVVRGDSAAYFCASSPQTGRSDTGELFFGEGSRLTVL.

V usage is TRBV3-1 (or the pseudogene TRBV3-2) and J usage is TRBJ1-4, with 7 positions matching TRBD1. V shed 4 bases, J shed 0 bases, and the junction held 2 bases outside the gene matches. CDR1 and CDR2 from the germline V gene are LGHDT and YNNKEL (reference sequence). CDR3 length: 15 amino acids. The CDR3 loop reads CASSPTGATNEKLFF. The CDR3 coding sequence is TGTGCCAGCAGCCCAACAGGGGCAACTAATGAAAAACTGTTTTTT.

The chain employs TRBV5-1 and TRBJ2-3; tentative D call: TRBD2 (6 bases). Trimming took off 1 base at V and 1 base at J, with 7 bases between the two ends. The CDR3 has 14 residues. Germline CDR1 and CDR2: SGHRS and YFSETQ. The CDR3 DNA sequence: TGCGCCAGCAGCTTGCGACTAGGCACAGATACGCAGTATTTT. Its translation: CASSLRLGTDTQYF. The whole variable domain, remainder taken from reference TRBV5-1 and TRBJ2-3, is KAGVTQTPRYLIKTRGQQVTLSCSPISGHRSVSWYQQTPGQGLQFLFEYFSETQRNKGNFPGRFSGRQFSNSRSEMNVSTLELGDSALYLCASSLRLGTDTQYFGPGTRLTVL.

This chain connects TRBV6-2 or TRBV6-3 to TRBJ1-5; D gene ambiguous. Trimming stripped 2 bases from V and 3 bases from J, with 17 bases between. The CDR3 loop spans 17 amino acids. Germline loops: CDR1 MNHEY, CDR2 SVGEGT. CDR3 coding DNA: TGTGCCAGCAGTTACCCACCGACCCGGCGGATCAATCAGCCCCAGCATTTT. Translating gives CASSYPPTRRINQPQHF.

This rearrangement joins TRBV15 to TRBJ1-1; 7 nucleotides match TRBD1. Losses at the gene ends were 3 bases for V and 3 bases for J; bases not matched to a gene: 13. Germline V lookup: CDR1 LNHNV, CDR2 YYDKDF (reference sequence). The CDR3 has 17 residues. CDR3 bases: TGTGCCACCAGCAGCCTTTGGACAGGAAAGGTGGACACTGAAGCTTTCTTT. It yields the protein CATSSLWTGKVDTEAFF. Filled out from reference TRBV15 and TRBJ1-1, the complete variable domain reads DAMVIQNPRYQVTQFGKPVTLSCSQTLNHNVMYWYQQKSSQAPKLLFHYYDKDFNNEADTPDNFQSRRPNTSFCFLDIRSPGLGDTAMYLCATSSLWTGKVDTEAFFGQGTRLTVV.